Listed here are 7 T cell receptor beta chains from one sample, sequenced in a study of chemoradiotherapy in HPV16-positive cancers. Assay: immunoSEQ multiplex PCR; the TCRdb copy retains only in-frame clones and omits some. This table holds around 68,000 clones, about nine tenths found once. The source was blood, collected from a patient who underwent chemoradiotherapy. All receptors come from a human donor with HPV-associated anogenital cancer.

This clone was observed a single time. V and J are TRBV10-3 and TRBJ2-3; 7 positions match TRBD2. From germline, CDR1 is ENHRY and CDR2 SYGVKD. This CDR3 is 12 amino acids long. Trimming removed 10 bases from V and 4 bases from J; junction bases left unmatched: 5. CDR3 in DNA: TGTGCCACCCGTGGGGGGGCAGATACGCAGTATTTT. Protein sequence: CATRGGADTQYF.

The chain recombines TRBV19 with TRBJ2-7; TRBD1 agrees at 9 bases. The CDR3 sequence is 14 residues long. Germline CDR1 and CDR2: LNHDA and SQIVND (reference sequence). The V gene end was trimmed by 2 bases and the J gene end by 4 bases; junction bases not matched to a gene: 3. Written as DNA, the CDR3 is TGTGCCAGTAGTATAACAGGGGGCCAGTACGAGCAGTACTTC. Amino acids: CASSITGGQYEQYF.

The chain recombines TRBV5-1 with TRBJ2-4; 10 bases align to TRBD2. The CDR3 has 16 amino acids. The ends lost 4 bases at V and 8 bases at J; junction bases unmatched: 12. Germline CDR1 and CDR2: SGHRS and YFSETQ. DNA for the CDR3: TGCGCCAGCAGCGACCTAGCGGGGGCCGATAGGGACATTCAGTACTTC. Amino acids: CASSDLAGADRDIQYF.

This clone has more than one count but fewer than ten. The chain uses TRBV11-3 and TRBJ2-3, with 9 positions matching TRBD2. The trim removed 5 bases at V and 2 bases at J, leaving 5 bases unmatched. CDR3 length: 15 amino acids. CDR1 SGHNT and CDR2 YENEEA come from the germline V gene. The CDR3 here is CASSRSGRYTDTQYF. In nucleotides, the CDR3 is TGTGCCAGCAGCCGTAGCGGGAGATACACAGATACGCAGTATTTT.

This chain connects TRBV5-1 to TRBJ2-1, with 9 bases matching TRBD2. Per the germline V gene, CDR1 is SGHRS and CDR2 is YFSETQ. CDR3 size: 15 residues. The V and J ends lost 0 bases and 16 bases, in that order; junction bases with no gene match: 14. As DNA, the CDR3 is TGCGCCAGCAGCTTGGCCGGAGTAGCGGGAGACCCGGAATTCTTC. It translates to CASSLAGVAGDPEFF.

This sequence joins TRBV5-6 and TRBJ1-5; 7 bases match TRBD1. With 5 bases clipped from V and 4 bases from J, the junction kept 9 bases outside the gene matches. From germline, CDR1 is SGHDT and CDR2 YYEEEE. The CDR3 is 15 residues long. The CDR3: CASSMGRGLNQPQHF. DNA of the CDR3: TGTGCCAGCAGTATGGGTAGGGGGCTTAATCAGCCCCAGCATTTT.

This clone was seen only a few times. V and J are TRBV7-9 and TRBJ1-1; D may be TRBD1 (5 bases). Trimming stripped 5 bases from V and 2 bases from J, with 9 bases between. Germline V CDR1 and CDR2: SEHNR, FQNEAQ (reference sequence). The CDR3 extends over 13 amino acids. CDR3 residues: CASSLTVNTEAFF. DNA of the CDR3: TGTGCCAGCAGCCTGACAGTCAACACTGAAGCTTTCTTT.